The 22 T cell receptor beta chains listed next were all sequenced from one sample in a study of T-cell memory formation after mild COVID-19. TCRdb re-derived calls from the 5' RACE reads in MiXCR, one entry per CDR3 protein. This sample has 150,000 to 200,000 distinct CDR3 sequences; around 10% occur once, and the top ten carry roughly 3.8%. Material for sequencing was PBMCs or a T cell subset sorted from them (not recorded which). These receptor sequences come from a man aged 18 to 29 who had mild COVID-19 (a few samples of this study predate the infection). Cell type and time point are not known.

The rearrangement links TRBV20-1 to TRBJ2-7, with 7 bases that match TRBD2. J was trimmed by 2 bases and V by 2 bases; bases with no gene match: 6. CDR3 size: 14 residues. Germline CDR1 and CDR2: DFQATT and SNEGSKA (reference sequence). CDR3 amino acids: CSARTGLPTYEQYF. For the CDR3, the DNA is TGCAGTGCTAGAACGGGACTACCGACCTACGAGCAGTACTTC.

This clonotype was seen at least ten times. V usage is TRBV5-1 and J usage is TRBJ1-1; D gene ambiguous. V was clipped by 2 bases and J by 2 bases, with 4 bases between them. The CDR3 runs to 12 residues. The germline CDR1 and CDR2 sequences are SGHRS and YFSETQ. The CDR3 spells CASSLSNTEAFF. In nucleotides, the CDR3 is TGCGCCAGCAGCTTAAGTAACACTGAAGCTTTCTTT. Variable domain in full (rest from reference TRBV5-1 and TRBJ1-1): KAGVTQTPRYLIKTRGQQVTLSCSPISGHRSVSWYQQTPGQGLQFLFEYFSETQRNKGNFPGRFSGRQFSNSRSEMNVSTLELGDSALYLCASSLSNTEAFFGQGTRLTVV.

This sequence joins TRBV14 and TRBJ1-6; D gene uncertain. Germline assignment: CDR1 SGHDN and CDR2 FVKESK. V lost 3 bases to trimming and J lost 8 bases, with 5 bases between them. The CDR3 runs 12 residues. The CDR3: CASSHADSPLHF. The DNA of the CDR3 is TGTGCCAGCAGCCATGCAGATTCACCCCTCCACTTT.

This clonotype was observed a handful of times. The chain has TRBV7-2 and TRBJ1-2; 7 nucleotides agree with TRBD1. Germline assignment: CDR1 SGHTA and CDR2 FQGNSA. The junction had 11 bases not matched to a gene; V was cut back by 2 bases and J by 8 bases. This CDR3 has 15 residues. In nucleotides, the CDR3 is TGTGCCAGCAGCTTAAGTACAGGGGAAGTAGGGGGCTACACCTTC. Protein: CASSLSTGEVGGYTF.

The chain combines TRBV20-1 with TRBJ2-1; D may correspond to TRBD1 or TRBD2 (5 bases each). The V and J ends lost 6 bases and 6 bases respectively, with 18 bases between them. Germline V gene lookup returns CDR1 DFQATT and CDR2 SNEGSKA (reference sequence). The CDR3 consists of 14 residues. The CDR3 loop reads CSASLGATLNEQFF. CDR3 sequence (DNA): TGCAGTGCCTCCCTCGGGGCTACCCTCAATGAGCAGTTCTTC.

This clonotype was found many times. The chain carries TRBV5-1 and TRBJ2-5, with D perhaps TRBD1 (5 bases). Trimming pared 4 bases from V and 2 bases from J, leaving 15 bases between. Germline lookup yields CDR1 SGHRS and CDR2 YFSETQ. CDR3 length equals 15 residues. This CDR3 is CASSTVGQAQETQYF. The CDR3 bases are TGCGCCAGCAGCACAGTGGGGCAGGCACAAGAGACCCAGTACTTC.

The gene calls are TRBV9 and TRBJ1-2; TRBD1 matches at 7 bases. V trimming: 0 bases; J trimming: 0 bases; junction bases outside the gene matches: 5. CDR1 is SGDLS, CDR2 YYNGEE, per germline. This CDR3 region has 16 residues. The CDR3 nucleotides read TGTGCCAGCAGCGTAGAGGGACAGACCTCTAACTATGGCTACACCTTC. Encoded protein: CASSVEGQTSNYGYTF.

Only a few counts were recorded for this clonotype. The chain combines TRBV3-1 with TRBJ2-3; 8 nucleotides agree with TRBD2. J gave up 2 bases and V 0 bases, and 10 bases lay outside the gene matches. The germline V gene has CDR1 LGHDT and CDR2 YNNKEL (reference sequence). The CDR3 loop spans 18 amino acids. CDR3 loop: CASSQDGWSGGDTDTQYF. The CDR3 coding sequence is TGTGCCAGCAGCCAAGACGGGTGGAGCGGGGGAGACACAGATACGCAGTATTTT.

The rearrangement links TRBV10-2 to TRBJ1-6; weak D call: TRBD1 (6 bases). This CDR3 is 16 amino acids long. V was shortened by 3 bases and J by 7 bases, with 16 bases between the two germline ends. Germline V gene lookup returns CDR1 WSHSY and CDR2 SAAADI. The CDR3 is CASSEGGPGVNSPLHF. In DNA form, the CDR3 reads TGCGCCAGCAGTGAAGGGGGGCCAGGGGTCAATTCACCCCTCCACTTT.

The chain joins TRBV5-1 to TRBJ1-2; 7 nucleotides align to TRBD1. Germline V gives CDR1 SGHRS, CDR2 YFSETQ. With V trimmed by 4 bases and J by 1 base, 4 bases remained unmatched. The CDR3 contains 14 residues. The chain's CDR3 is CASSPGQLNYGYTF. The CDR3 DNA is TGCGCCAGCAGCCCGGGACAGCTTAACTATGGCTACACCTTC.

This clonotype was recorded many times. The chain uses TRBV24-1 and TRBJ2-5; no definite D call. The CDR3 totals 16 residues. V lost 2 bases, J lost 1 base, and 13 bases lay in between. Germline values: CDR1 KGHDR, CDR2 SFDVKD. As DNA, the CDR3 is TGTGCCACCAGTGATTCGCGTACCGGCGGCCAAGAGACCCAGTACTTC. This encodes CATSDSRTGGQETQYF.

This clonotype was seen more than once but under ten times. V usage is TRBV5-5 and J usage is TRBJ2-3; tentative D call: TRBD2 (5 bases). The V gene lost 4 bases and the J gene lost 0 bases, with 21 bases spanning the gap. Germline V gene lookup returns CDR1 SGHKS and CDR2 YYEKEE (reference sequence). The length of the CDR3 is 18 residues. The CDR3 coding sequence is TGTGCCAGCAGCCCCAACGCGGGTACACCGCTCAGCACAGATACGCAGTATTTT. Protein: CASSPNAGTPLSTDTQYF. Using reference TRBV5-5 and TRBJ2-3 for the parts outside the CDR3, the full variable domain is DAGVTQSPTHLIKTRGQQVTLRCSPISGHKSVSWYQQVLGQGPQFIFQYYEKEERGRGNFPDRFSARQFPNYSSELNVNALLLGDSALYLCASSPNAGTPLSTDTQYFGPGTRLTVL.

In its sample, this clonotype was seen a few times. This chain links TRBV2 with TRBJ2-2, with a tentative D call TRBD2 (7 bases). The CDR3 runs to 15 residues. Trimming cost V 6 bases and J 2 bases, with 13 bases left between them. Germline CDR1 reads SNHLY; CDR2 reads FYNNEI. CDR3 residues: CASRGGGTNTGELFF. The DNA of the CDR3 is TGTGCCAGCAGGGGAGGGGGAACCAACACCGGGGAGCTGTTTTTT.

This clonotype was detected ten times or more. This chain joins TRBV11-2 and TRBJ2-5; the match to TRBD2 covers 7 bases. V lost 3 bases to trimming and J lost 0 bases; unmatched junction nucleotides: 7. The germline CDR1 and CDR2 sequences are SGHAT and FQNNGV. There are 16 residues in the CDR3. The CDR3 loop is CASSFIRLADQETQYF. The CDR3 region has the DNA TGTGCCAGCAGCTTTATCAGGCTAGCGGACCAAGAGACCCAGTACTTC.

Only a few counts were recorded for this clonotype. This chain links TRBV25-1 with TRBJ1-6, with D perhaps matching TRBD1 (5 bases). CDR3 size: 15 residues. Between the trimmed V and J ends, which lost 3 bases and 9 bases, there was a span of 15 bases. Germline lookup yields CDR1 MGHDK and CDR2 SYGVNS. In DNA, the CDR3 is TGTGCCAGCAGTGAGGGCCGGGCAGGGATTTCACCCCTCCACTTT. This translates into CASSEGRAGISPLHF.

This chain links TRBV6-5 with TRBJ2-3, with 8 bases that match TRBD1. This CDR3 contains 16 residues. Germline trimming cut 0 bases from V and 1 base from J; bases unmatched to any gene: 3. Germline V gene sequence: CDR1 MNHEY, CDR2 SVGAGI. The CDR3 DNA reads TGTGCCAGCAGTTACTCACAGGGGGGCCGCACAGATACGCAGTATTTT. Protein product: CASSYSQGGRTDTQYF.

This clonotype was counted between two and nine times. V gene TRBV6-5 combines with J gene TRBJ2-7; perhaps TRBD1 as D (6 bases). This CDR3 region has 15 residues. Germline assignment: CDR1 MNHEY and CDR2 SVGAGI. V shed 6 bases and J shed 0 bases, with 15 bases lying between them. The CDR3 is CASRPQGGGSYEQYV. The DNA for the CDR3 is TGTGCCAGCAGGCCACAGGGTGGGGGCTCCTACGAGCAGTACGTC.

A few counts support this clonotype. This chain uses TRBV4-3 with TRBJ1-4; no definite D call. Trimming took off 2 bases at V and 7 bases at J, with 17 bases between the two ends. Germline V gene data show CDR1 as LGHNA and CDR2 as YSLEER. CDR3 length: 16 amino acids. The CDR3 spells CASSQILPSVGEKLFF. In nucleotides, the CDR3 is TGCGCCAGCAGCCAAATCCTTCCATCGGTGGGTGAAAAACTGTTTTTT.

Concerning this clonotype itself: A much larger clonotype is one base distant, so this may be a read error. This chain joins TRBV20-1 and TRBJ1-4; no clear D. The CDR3 loop spans 14 amino acids. Germline values: CDR1 DFQATT, CDR2 SNEGSKA (reference sequence). The CDR3 region has the DNA TGCAGTACGTCCCCGGGAGCTCTAAATGAAAAACTGTATTTT. Its protein is CSTSPGALNEKLYF.

The gene calls are TRBV12-5 and TRBJ1-1; D is possibly TRBD1 (5 bases). The CDR3 extends over 16 amino acids. V was shortened by 2 bases and J by 0 bases, with 13 bases between the two germline ends. The germline gives CDR1 LGHNT, CDR2 FRNRAP. DNA of the CDR3: TGTGCTAGTGGTTTGAGTCAGGGACTCATGAACACTGAAGCTTTCTTT. This translates into CASGLSQGLMNTEAFF.

This clonotype was picked up a small number of times. The J gene is TRBJ2-2, the V gene TRBV6-5; 11 bases fit TRBD2. Germline V gene sequence: CDR1 MNHEY, CDR2 SVGAGI. This CDR3 region has 15 residues. V shed 6 bases and J 6 bases; nucleotides not matched to a gene: 6. CDR3 sequence (DNA): TGTGCCAGCAGGGATAGCGGGGGGGAGGCCGGGGAGCTGTTTTTT. Translation: CASRDSGGEAGELFF.

This clonotype was picked up many times. The J gene is TRBJ1-2, the V gene TRBV7-9; 10 bases fit TRBD1. V trimming: 0 bases; J trimming: 8 bases; junction bases outside the gene matches: 0. Germline-derived CDR1 and CDR2 are SEHNR and FQNEAQ (reference sequence). The CDR3 runs to 13 residues. CDR3 residues: CASSLATGGGYTF. The CDR3 DNA sequence: TGTGCCAGCAGCTTAGCGACAGGGGGCGGCTACACCTTC. Full variable domain (rest looked up from reference TRBV7-9 and TRBJ1-2): DTGVSQNPRHKITKRGQNVTFRCDPISEHNRLYWYRQTLGQGPEFLTYFQNEAQLEKSRLLSDRFSAERPKGSFSTLEIQRTEQGDSAMYLCASSLATGGGYTFGSGTRLTVV.